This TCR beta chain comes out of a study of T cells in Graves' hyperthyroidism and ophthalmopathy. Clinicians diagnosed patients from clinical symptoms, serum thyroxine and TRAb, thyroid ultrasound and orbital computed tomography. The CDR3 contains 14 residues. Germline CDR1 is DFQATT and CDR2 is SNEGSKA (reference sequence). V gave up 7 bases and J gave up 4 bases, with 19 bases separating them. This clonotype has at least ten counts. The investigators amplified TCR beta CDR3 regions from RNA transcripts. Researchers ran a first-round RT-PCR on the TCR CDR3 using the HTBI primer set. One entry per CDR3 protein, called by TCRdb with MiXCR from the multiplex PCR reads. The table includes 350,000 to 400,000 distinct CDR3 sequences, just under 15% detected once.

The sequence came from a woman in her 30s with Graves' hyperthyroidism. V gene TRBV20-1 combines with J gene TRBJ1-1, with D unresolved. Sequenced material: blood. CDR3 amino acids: CSVRAGLGGTEAFF. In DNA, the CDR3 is TGCAGTGTGAGGGCAGGTTTGGGAGGCACTGAAGCTTTCTTT.